This TCR beta chain is from a study of technical replicates of blood from a few donors (dated by TCRdb to 2015 to 2018). Trimming accounts for 3 bases at V and 1 base at J, while the number of junction bases matched to no gene is 14. The CDR3 numbers 18 residues from cysteine through phenylalanine. Kept here is only the CDR3 DNA, which spans 54 bases and is read in frame from base 1. Sequences MGHDK (CDR1) and SYGVNS (CDR2) are obtained from the germline V gene. Remarks on this clone: Its antigen is currently not known. Per-base qualities were not stored, and no clone one base away is much larger.

Libraries came from the immunoSEQ multiplex PCR assay. Imported from immuneACCESS, the table was reduced by TCRdb to in-frame sequences with V and J called. These copies leave out some clones; in studies compared against another copy, an unresolved V gene accounts for under half, and the cause of the remainder is not known. The sample yields 60,000 to 85,000 clones; 91% were counted once. 0.39% of the sample comes from the top ten. The receptor chain draws on TRBV25-1 and TRBJ1-2; 7 of the junction bases match TRBD1. The sample taken for sequencing was T cells isolated from PBMCs. This clonotype was obtained from a human donor in good health. The DNA sequence reads TGTGCCAGCAGTGATTTACCAGCCGGGACAGAAATTAACTATGGCTACACCTTC. Its translation is CASSDLPAGTEINYGYTF.